This T cell receptor beta chain came from a study of CD8+CD57+ T cells in acquired aplastic anemia. This clonotype was seen once. According to the study, genomic DNA was the template for TCR beta VDJ and CDR3 profiling. TCRdb passed the reads through MiXCR, listing each CDR3 protein once. The data show roughly 86,000 distinct CDR3 sequences, under 50% seen once. Sequenced material: sorted CD4+, CD8+, or CD8+CD57+ T cells (not recorded which) from PBMCs. This sequence was found in a human donor in good health, serving as a control.

The CDR3 sequence is CASCMGRDTEAFF. CDR3 nucleotide sequence: TGTGCCAGCTGCATGGGACGTGACACTGAAGCTTTCTTT. The chain combines TRBV25-1 with TRBJ1-1, with a tentative D call TRBD1 (5 bases). The V gene lost 8 bases and the J gene lost 3 bases, with 13 bases spanning the gap. The V gene's germline CDR1 is MGHDK and CDR2 SYGVNS. The CDR3 has 13 residues.